This is a list of T cell receptor beta chains from one sample in a study of graft-versus-host responses after intestinal transplantation. Some clones are missing from TCRdb's copy, which holds only in-frame ones; the method was immunoSEQ multiplex PCR. This sample yields 55,000 to 80,000 clones, of which over 90% are seen a single time; about 1.8% belongs to the top ten. No antigen has been assigned to these receptors. Sequencing used unstimulated CD8+ T cells sorted from spleen or lymph node cells, obtained before transplant. Receptors were obtained from a human donor who was the organ donor for an intestinal transplant. Each CDR3 is given with its conserved first and last residue. Some rows have no size entry. The others give once, few or many, or a class for an expanded clone.

CDR3aa | v_gene | abundance | j_gene
CASSFTPPTVTTSGNTIYF | TRBV28 | - | TRBJ1-3
CASSGTGDRSYEQYF | TRBV6-5 | - | TRBJ2-7
CASSPAGEVTEAFF | TRBV11-3 | - | TRBJ1-1
CASSLWQGAYEQYF | TRBV28 | - | TRBJ2-7
CASSLAGGTNEKLFF | TRBV13 | - | TRBJ1-4
CASSEGARTYSNQPQHF | TRBV6-1 | - | TRBJ1-5
CASSVGLWGDYTF | TRBV9 | - | TRBJ1-2
CASSKDTRGPNQPQHF | TRBV21-1 | - | TRBJ1-5
CASSASAGGYEQYF | TRBV9 | - | TRBJ2-7
CASGIAGVSYNEQFF | TRBV6-1 | - | TRBJ2-1
CASSQAAGDYGYTF | TRBV4-2 | - | TRBJ1-2
CATYEGRVNTGELFF | TRBV28 | - | TRBJ2-2
CASSLPGHSYEQYF | TRBV23-1 | - | TRBJ2-7
CASSSLTYEQYF | TRBV27 | - | TRBJ2-7
CASSPSNTGELFF | TRBV4-1 | - | TRBJ2-2
CASSLLAGAETDTQYF | TRBV19 | once | TRBJ2-3
CASSETGRETQYF | TRBV2 | - | TRBJ2-5
CASSGTIAEHTDTQYF | TRBV19 | - | TRBJ2-3
CASSLDRWDSQETQYF | TRBV11-2 | - | TRBJ2-5
CASTPSTEAFF | TRBV2 | - | TRBJ1-1
CASSSRANYGYTF | TRBV5-4 | - | TRBJ1-2
CATEPGQSYEQYF | TRBV10-3 | - | TRBJ2-7
CAISEKRSLAGSTDTQYF | TRBV10-3 | - | TRBJ2-3
CASSLAGLGTEAFF | TRBV5-1 | - | TRBJ1-1
CASTPQELNTEAFF | TRBV7-3 | - | TRBJ1-1
CASSILTGSTDTQYF | TRBV19 | - | TRBJ2-3
CASKEVYTTNEKLFF | TRBV19 | - | TRBJ1-4
CATTSLTSSYEQYF | TRBV15 | few | TRBJ2-7
CSVEEGLALYEQFF | TRBV29-1 | - | TRBJ2-1
CASSYSVEDTIYF | TRBV6-5 | - | TRBJ1-3
CASSGQNYEQYF | TRBV11-2 | - | TRBJ2-7
CSVGERQGYEQYF | TRBV29-1 | - | TRBJ2-7
CASSSDRGAYNEQFF | TRBV5-5 | - | TRBJ2-1
CASSVYEQYF | TRBV2 | - | TRBJ2-7
CATRTEPYGYTF | TRBV27 | - | TRBJ1-2
CASSLDVGQRQFGGNIQYF | TRBV11-2 | - | TRBJ2-4
CASSLRYSYEQYF | TRBV27 | - | TRBJ2-7
CASRVLGRGLSNEQFF | TRBV27 | - | TRBJ2-1
CASSRGAGSEETQYF | TRBV7-7 | - | TRBJ2-5
CATSLDRGNEQFF | TRBV15 | - | TRBJ2-1
CASSLGSVSYNEQFF | TRBV28 | - | TRBJ2-1
CASSFPGSGYEQYF | TRBV28 | - | TRBJ2-7
CATSSFHRQPQHF | TRBV15 | - | TRBJ1-5
CASSEVGTGGYEQYF | TRBV6-1 | - | TRBJ2-7
CAISVYREGGELFF | TRBV10-3 | - | TRBJ2-2
CASSQEAGDQETQYF | TRBV4-3 | - | TRBJ2-5
CASSEAAGAREQYF | TRBV6-5 | - | TRBJ2-7
CASSPRTSGYEQYF | TRBV28 | - | TRBJ2-7
CASRLLAGNEQFF | TRBV2 | - | TRBJ2-1
CASSLTYRETGANVLTF | TRBV5-1 | - | TRBJ2-6